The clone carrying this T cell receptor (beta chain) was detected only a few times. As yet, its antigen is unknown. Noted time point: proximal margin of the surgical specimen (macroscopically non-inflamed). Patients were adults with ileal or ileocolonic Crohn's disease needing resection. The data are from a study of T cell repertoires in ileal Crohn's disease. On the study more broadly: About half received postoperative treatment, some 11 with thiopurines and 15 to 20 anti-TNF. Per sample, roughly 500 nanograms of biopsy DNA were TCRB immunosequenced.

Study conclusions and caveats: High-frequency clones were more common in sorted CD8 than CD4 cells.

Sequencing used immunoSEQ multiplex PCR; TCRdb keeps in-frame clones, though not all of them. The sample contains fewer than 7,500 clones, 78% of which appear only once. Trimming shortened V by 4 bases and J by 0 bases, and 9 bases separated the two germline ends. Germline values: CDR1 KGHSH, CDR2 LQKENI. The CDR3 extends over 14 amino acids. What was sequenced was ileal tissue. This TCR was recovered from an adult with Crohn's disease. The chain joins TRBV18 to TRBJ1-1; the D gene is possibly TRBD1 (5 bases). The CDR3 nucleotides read TGTGCCAGCTCACAACAGGTTATGAACACTGAAGCTTTCTTT. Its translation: CASSQQVMNTEAFF.